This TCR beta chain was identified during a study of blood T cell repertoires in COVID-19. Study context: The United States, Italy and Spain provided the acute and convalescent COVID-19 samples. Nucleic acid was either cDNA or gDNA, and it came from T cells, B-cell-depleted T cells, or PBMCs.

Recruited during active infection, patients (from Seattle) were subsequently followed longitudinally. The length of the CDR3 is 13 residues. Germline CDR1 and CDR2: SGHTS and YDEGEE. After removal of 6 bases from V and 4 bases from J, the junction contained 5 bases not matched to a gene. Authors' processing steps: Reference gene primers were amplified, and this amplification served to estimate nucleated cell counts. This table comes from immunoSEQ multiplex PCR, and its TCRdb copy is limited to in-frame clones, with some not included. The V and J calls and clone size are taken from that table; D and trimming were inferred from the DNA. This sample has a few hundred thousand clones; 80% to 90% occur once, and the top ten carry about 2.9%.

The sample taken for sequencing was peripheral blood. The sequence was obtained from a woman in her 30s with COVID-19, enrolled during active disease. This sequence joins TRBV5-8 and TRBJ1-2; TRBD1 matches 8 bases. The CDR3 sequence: CASILQGVYGYTF. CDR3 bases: TGTGCCAGCATCCTACAGGGGGTCTATGGCTACACCTTC.